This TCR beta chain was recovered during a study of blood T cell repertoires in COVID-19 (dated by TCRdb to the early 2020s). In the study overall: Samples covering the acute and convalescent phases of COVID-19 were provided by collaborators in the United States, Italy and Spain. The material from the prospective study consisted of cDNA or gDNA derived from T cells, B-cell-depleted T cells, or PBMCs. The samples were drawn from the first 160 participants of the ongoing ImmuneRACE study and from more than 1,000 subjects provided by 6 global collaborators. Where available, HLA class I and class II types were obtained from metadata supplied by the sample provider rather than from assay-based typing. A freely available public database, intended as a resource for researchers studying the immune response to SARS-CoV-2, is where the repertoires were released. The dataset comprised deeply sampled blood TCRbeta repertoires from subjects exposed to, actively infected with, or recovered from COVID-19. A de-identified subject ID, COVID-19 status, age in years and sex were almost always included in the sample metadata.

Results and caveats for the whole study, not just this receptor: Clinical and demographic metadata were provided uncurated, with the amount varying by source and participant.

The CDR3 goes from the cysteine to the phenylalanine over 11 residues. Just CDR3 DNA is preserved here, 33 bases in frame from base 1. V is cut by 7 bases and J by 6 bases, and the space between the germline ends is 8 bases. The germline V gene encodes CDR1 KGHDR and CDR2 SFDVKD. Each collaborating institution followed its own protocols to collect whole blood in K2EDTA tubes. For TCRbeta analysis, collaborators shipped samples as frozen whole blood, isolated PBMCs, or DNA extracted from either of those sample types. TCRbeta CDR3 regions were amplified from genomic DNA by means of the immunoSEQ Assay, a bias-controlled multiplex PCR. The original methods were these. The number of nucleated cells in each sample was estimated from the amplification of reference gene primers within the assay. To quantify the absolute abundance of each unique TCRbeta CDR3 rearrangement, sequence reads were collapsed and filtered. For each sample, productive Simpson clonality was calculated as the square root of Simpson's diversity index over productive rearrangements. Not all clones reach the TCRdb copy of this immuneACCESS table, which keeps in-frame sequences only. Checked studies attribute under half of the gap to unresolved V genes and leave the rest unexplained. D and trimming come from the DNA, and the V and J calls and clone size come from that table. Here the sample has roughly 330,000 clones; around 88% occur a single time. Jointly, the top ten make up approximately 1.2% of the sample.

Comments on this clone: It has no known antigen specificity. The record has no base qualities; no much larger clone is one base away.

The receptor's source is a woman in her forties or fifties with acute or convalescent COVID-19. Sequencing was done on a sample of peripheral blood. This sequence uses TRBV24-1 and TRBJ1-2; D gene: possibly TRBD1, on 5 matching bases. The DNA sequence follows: TGTGCCACCAGCCAAGGGGATGGCTACACCTTC. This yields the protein CATSQGDGYTF.